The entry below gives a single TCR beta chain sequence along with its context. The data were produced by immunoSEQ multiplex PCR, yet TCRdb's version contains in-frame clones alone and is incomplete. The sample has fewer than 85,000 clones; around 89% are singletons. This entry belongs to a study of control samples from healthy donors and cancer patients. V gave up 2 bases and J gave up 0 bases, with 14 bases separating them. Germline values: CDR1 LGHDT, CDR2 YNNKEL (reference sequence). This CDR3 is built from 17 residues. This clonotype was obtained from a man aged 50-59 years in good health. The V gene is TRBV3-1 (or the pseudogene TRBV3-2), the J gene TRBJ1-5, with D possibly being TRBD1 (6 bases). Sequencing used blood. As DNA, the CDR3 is TGTGCCAGCAGCCAATTTCGGCAGGGGCTTAGCAATCAGCCCCAGCATTTT. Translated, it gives CASSQFRQGLSNQPQHF.